This T cell receptor (beta chain) was obtained from a study of blood T cell repertoires in COVID-19. Study overall: T cells, B-cell-depleted T cells, or PBMCs supplied cDNA or gDNA.

Which cohort a participant joined came from the clinical history participants gave. As handled by the study authors: It was from reference gene primer amplification that nucleated cell counts were estimated. Using immunoSEQ multiplex PCR, the repertoire was profiled, and TCRdb retains in-frame clones only, with some absent. The DNA was the basis for D and trimming; V, J and clone size are from that table. The data show 250,000 to 400,000 clones, with about nine tenths seen just once and 5.2% held by the top ten. The TCR was taken from a man aged 55 to 70 who had recovered from COVID-19. Material: PBMCs or T cells enriched from blood (not recorded which).

CDR3: CASTNYGTDPYEQYF. CDR3 DNA sequence: TGCGCCAGCACCAATTACGGGACAGACCCCTACGAGCAGTACTTC. The V gene is TRBV5-1, the J gene TRBJ2-7; 7 bases are a match to TRBD1. CDR3 length: 15 amino acids. Looked up from germline, CDR1 is SGHRS and CDR2 is YFSETQ. The V gene end was trimmed by 6 bases and the J gene end by 2 bases; junction bases not matched to a gene: 11.